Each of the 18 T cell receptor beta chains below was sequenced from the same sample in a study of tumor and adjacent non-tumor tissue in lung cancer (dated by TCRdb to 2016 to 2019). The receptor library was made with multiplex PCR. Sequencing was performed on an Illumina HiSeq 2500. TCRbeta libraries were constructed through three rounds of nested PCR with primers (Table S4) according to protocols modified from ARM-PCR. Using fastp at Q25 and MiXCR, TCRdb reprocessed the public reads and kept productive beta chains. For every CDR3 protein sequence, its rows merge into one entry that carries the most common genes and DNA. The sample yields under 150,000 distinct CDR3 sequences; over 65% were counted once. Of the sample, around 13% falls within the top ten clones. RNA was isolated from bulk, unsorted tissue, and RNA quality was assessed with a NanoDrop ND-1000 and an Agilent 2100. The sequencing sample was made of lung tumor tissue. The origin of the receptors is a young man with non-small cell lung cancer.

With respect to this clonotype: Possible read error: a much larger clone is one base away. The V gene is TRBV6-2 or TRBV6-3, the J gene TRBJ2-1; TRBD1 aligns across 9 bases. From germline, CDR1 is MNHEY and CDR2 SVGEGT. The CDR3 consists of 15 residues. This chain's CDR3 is CANSYGQGIYNEQFF. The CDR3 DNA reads TGTGCCAACAGTTACGGACAGGGGATTTACAATGAGCAGTTCTTC.

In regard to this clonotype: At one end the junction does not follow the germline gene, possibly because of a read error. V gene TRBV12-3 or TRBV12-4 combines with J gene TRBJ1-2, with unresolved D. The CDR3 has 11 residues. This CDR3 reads CASNVRTGYTF. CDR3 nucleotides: TGTGCCAGCAATGTAAGGACTGGCTACACGTTC.

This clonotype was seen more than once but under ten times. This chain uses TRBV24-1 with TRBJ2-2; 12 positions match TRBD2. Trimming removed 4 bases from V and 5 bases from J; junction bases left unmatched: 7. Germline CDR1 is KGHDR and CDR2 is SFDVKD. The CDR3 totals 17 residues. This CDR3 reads CATSEASGRAGTGELFF. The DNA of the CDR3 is TGTGCCACCAGTGAAGCTAGCGGGAGGGCCGGGACCGGGGAGCTGTTTTTT.

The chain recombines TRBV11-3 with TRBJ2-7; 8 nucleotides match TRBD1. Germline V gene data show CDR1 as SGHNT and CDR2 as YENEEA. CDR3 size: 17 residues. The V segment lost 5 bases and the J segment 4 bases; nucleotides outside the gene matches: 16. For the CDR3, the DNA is TGTGCCAGCAGCATAAGTTCAGGTGCCGGGACAGGATACGAGCAGTACTTC. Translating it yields CASSISSGAGTGYEQYF.

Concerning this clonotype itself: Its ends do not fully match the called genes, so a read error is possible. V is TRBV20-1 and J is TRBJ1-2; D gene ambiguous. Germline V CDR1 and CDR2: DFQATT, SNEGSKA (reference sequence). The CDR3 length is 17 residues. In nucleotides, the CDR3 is TGCAGTGCGCCATCGACTGGTGGTGTCGTCAGACACTATGGATACAGCTTC. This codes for CSAPSTGGVVRHYGYSF.

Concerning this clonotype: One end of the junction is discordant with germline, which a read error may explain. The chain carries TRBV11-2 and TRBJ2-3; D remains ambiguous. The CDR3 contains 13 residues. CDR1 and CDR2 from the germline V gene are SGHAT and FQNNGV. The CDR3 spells CASIFISTDMQYF. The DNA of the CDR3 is TGTGCCAGCATCTTTATCTCCACAGATATGCAGTATTTT.

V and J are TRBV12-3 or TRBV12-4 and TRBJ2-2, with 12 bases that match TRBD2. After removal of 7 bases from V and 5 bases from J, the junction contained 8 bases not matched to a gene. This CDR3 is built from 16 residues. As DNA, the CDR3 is TGTGCCAGCAATCCTACAGGGACTAGCGGGACCGGGGAGCTGTTTTTT. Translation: CASNPTGTSGTGELFF.

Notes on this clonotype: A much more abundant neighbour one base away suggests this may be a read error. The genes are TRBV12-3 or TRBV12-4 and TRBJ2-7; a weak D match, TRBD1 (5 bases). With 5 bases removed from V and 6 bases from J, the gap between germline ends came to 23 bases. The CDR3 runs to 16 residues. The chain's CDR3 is CASSRQGASHISEQYF. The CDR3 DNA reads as TGTGCCAGCAGTCGGCAAGGGGCCAGTCATATCTCCGAGCAGTACTTC.

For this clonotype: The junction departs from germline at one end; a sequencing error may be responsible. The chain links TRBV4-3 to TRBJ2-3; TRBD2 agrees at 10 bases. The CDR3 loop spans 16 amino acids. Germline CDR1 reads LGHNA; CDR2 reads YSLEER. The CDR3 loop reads CASSQTPSGGPDTQYF. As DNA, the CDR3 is TGCGCCAGTAGCCAAACCCCTAGCGGGGGCCCGGATACGCAGTATTTT.

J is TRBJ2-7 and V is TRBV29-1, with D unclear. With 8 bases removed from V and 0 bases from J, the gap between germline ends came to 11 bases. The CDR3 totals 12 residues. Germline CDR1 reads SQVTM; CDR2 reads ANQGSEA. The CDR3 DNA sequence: TGCAGCTTCAGGCTGAACTCCTACGAGCAGTACTTC. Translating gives CSFRLNSYEQYF.

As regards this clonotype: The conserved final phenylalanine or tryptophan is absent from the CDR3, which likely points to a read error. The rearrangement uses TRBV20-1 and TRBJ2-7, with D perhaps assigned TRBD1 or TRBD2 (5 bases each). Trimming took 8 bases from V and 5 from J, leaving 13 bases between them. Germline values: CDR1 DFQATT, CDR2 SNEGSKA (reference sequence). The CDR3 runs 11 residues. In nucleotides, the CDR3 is TGCAGTACTAAATCGGGACACGAGCAGTACATC. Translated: CSTKSGHEQYI.

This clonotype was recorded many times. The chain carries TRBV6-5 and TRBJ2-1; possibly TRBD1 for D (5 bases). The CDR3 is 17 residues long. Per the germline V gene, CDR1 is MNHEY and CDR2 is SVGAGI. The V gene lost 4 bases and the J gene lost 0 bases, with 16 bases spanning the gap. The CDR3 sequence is CASSSRDDSSSYNEQFF. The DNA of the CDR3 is TGTGCCAGCAGTTCCAGGGATGACTCGAGCTCCTACAATGAGCAGTTCTTC.

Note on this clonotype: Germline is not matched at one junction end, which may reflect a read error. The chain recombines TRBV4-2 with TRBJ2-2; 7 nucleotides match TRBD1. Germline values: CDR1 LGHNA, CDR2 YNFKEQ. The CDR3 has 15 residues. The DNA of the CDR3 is TGTGCCAGCAGATCAGAGGGACAGAACATCGGGGAGCTGTTTTTT. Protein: CASRSEGQNIGELFF.

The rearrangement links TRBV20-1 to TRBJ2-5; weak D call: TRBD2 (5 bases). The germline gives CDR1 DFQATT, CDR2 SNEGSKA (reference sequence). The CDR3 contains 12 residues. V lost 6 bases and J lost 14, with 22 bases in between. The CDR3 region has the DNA TGCAGTGCCTCCGGGAAAGCAGAGAGGCATTACTTC. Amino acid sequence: CSASGKAERHYF.

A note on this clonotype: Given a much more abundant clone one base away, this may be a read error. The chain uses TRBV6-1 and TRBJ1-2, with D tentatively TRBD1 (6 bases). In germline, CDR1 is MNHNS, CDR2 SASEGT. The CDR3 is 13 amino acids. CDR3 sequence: CASSVQGTYGYAF. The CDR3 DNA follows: TGTGCCAGCAGTGTACAGGGTACCTATGGCTACGCCTTC.

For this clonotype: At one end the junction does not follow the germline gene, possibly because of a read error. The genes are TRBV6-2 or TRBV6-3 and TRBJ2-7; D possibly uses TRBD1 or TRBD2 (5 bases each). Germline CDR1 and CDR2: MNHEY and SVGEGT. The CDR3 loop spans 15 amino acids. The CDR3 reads CASSYGIGDLYEQYF. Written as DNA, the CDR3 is TGTGCTAGCAGTTACGGGATAGGGGACCTCTATGAGCAGTACTTC.

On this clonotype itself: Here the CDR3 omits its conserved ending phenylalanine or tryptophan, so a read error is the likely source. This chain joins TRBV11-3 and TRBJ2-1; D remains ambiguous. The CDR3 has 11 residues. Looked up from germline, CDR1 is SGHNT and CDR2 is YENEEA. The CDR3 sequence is CTSSPRNEQFL. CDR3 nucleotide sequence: TGTACGAGCAGCCCTCGAAATGAGCAGTTCTTG.

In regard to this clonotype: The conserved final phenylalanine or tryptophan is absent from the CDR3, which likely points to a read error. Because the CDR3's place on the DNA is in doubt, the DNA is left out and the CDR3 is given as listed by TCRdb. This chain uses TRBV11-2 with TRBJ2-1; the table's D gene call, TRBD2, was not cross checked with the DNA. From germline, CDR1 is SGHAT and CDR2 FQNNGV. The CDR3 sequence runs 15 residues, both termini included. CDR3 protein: CASSFIAVGDNERFV.